This TCR beta chain was retrieved from a study of CD8 T cells in Susac syndrome. RNA totalling roughly 0.45 to 1 ug underwent reverse transcription with random hexamers. TCRdb re-derived calls from the immunoSEQ multiplex PCR reads in MiXCR, one entry per CDR3 protein. The sample consists of tens of thousands of distinct CDR3 sequences, 85% to 95% of them appearing once. V lost 1 base, J lost 4 bases, and 19 bases lay in between. The CDR3 is 17 amino acids. Per germline, CDR1 LGHDT and CDR2 YNNKEL (reference sequence). This clonotype was obtained from a human donor in good health. The gene calls are TRBV3-1 and TRBJ1-2; the D gene is possibly TRBD1 (5 bases). What was sequenced was CD8+ T cells from PBMCs. CDR3 in DNA: TGTGCCAGCAGCCAAGGCCCCCGGGACGGTGGGCGCTATGGCTACACCTTC. It codes for CASSQGPRDGGRYGYTF. Combining the CDR3 with reference TRBV3-1 and TRBJ1-2 gives the whole variable domain DTAVSQTPKYLVTQMGNDKSIKCEQNLGHDTMYWYKQDSKKFLKIMFSYNNKELIINETVPNRFSPKSPDKAHLNLHINSLELGDSAVYFCASSQGPRDGGRYGYTFGSGTRLTVV.